This T cell receptor beta chain is from a study of Ad26.COV2.S vaccination and SARS-CoV-2 variants. Study at large: Ad26.COV2.S, an intramuscular injection, was given once or twice 56 days apart. General study results and limits: Vaccine recipients posted higher spike-specific TCR breadth than their placebo counterparts.

Indicated treatment: roughly 20 received Ad26.COV2.S at low or high dose, single or two shots; about 5 received placebo; per-sample allocation not given. Samples analyzed were those drawn on day 63 after the first vaccine or placebo injection. V shed 4 bases, J shed 5 bases, and the junction held 6 bases outside the gene matches. Germline CDR1 and CDR2: SGHNT and YYREEE (reference sequence). The CDR3 is made up of 15 amino acids. Some clones are missing from TCRdb's copy, which holds only in-frame ones; the method was immunoSEQ multiplex PCR. The sample contains 350,000 to 400,000 clones, 80% to 90% of which appear only once. Points on this clone: As yet, its antigen is unknown.

The TCR sequence derives from a person aged 18 to 65 who received the Ad26.COV2.S COVID-19 vaccine or a placebo. The starting material was peripheral blood, obtained in a trial of Ad26.COV2.S vaccine versus placebo. The chain combines TRBV5-4 with TRBJ2-2; 9 nucleotides line up with TRBD2. CDR3 loop: CASSPAGGQTGELFF. CDR3 nucleotides: TGTGCCAGCAGCCCCGCGGGGGGGCAAACCGGGGAGCTGTTTTTT.